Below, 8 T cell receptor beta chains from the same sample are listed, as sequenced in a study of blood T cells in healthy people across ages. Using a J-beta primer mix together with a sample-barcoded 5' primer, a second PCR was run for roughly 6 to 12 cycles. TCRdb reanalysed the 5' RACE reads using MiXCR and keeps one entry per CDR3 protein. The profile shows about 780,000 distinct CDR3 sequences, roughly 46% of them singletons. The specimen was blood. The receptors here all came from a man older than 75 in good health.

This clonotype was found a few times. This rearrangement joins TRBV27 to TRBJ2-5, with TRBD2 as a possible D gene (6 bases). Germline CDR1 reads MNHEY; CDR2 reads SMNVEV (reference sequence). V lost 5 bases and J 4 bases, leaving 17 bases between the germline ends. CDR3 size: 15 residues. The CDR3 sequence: CASSPMTAGVETQYF. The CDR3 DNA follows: TGTGCCAGCAGTCCCATGACAGCGGGTGTAGAGACCCAGTACTTC.

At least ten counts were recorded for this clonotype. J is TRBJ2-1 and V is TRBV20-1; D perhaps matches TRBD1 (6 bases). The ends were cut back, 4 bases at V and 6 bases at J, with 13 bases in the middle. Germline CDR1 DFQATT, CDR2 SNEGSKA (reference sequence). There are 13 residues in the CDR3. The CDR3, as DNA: TGCAGTGCTAATTTACAGGGCCGCAATGAGCAGTTCTTC. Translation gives CSANLQGRNEQFF.

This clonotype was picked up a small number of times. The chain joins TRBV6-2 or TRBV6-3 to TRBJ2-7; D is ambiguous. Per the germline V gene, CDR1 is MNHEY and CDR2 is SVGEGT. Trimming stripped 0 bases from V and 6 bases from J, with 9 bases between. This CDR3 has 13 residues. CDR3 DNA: TGTGCCAGCAGTTACTCGGAACCGGTCGAGCAGTACTTC. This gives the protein CASSYSEPVEQYF.

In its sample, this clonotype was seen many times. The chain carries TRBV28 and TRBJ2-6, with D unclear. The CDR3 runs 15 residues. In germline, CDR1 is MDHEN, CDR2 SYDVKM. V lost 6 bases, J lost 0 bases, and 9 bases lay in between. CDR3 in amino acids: CASSLGTSGANVLTF. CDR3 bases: TGTGCCAGCAGCCTCGGTACCTCTGGGGCCAACGTCCTGACTTTC.

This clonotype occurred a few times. CDR3 sequence reads: CASSPTGPSSSGANVLTF. The CDR3 DNA reads TGTGCCAGCAGCCCCACCGGGCCCTCTAGCTCTGGGGCCAACGTCCTGACTTTC. V gene TRBV7-3 combines with J gene TRBJ2-6; D gene unclear. The CDR3 spans 18 residues. Trimming stripped 5 bases from V and 0 bases from J, with 17 bases between. CDR1 is SGHTA, CDR2 FQGTGA, per germline.

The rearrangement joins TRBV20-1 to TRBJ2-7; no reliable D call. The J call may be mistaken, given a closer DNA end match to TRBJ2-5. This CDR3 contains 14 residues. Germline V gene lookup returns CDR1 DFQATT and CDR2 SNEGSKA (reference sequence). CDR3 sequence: CSARAHGEQETQYF. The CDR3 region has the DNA TGCAGTGCTAGGGCCCACGGAGAACAAGAGACCCAGTACTTC.

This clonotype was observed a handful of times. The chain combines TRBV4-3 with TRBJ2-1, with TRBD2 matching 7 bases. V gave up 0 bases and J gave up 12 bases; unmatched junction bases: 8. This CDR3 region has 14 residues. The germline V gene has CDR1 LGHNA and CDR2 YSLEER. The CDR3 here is CASSQDFSGMWQFF. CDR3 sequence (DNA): TGCGCCAGCAGCCAAGATTTCAGCGGGATGTGGCAGTTCTTC.

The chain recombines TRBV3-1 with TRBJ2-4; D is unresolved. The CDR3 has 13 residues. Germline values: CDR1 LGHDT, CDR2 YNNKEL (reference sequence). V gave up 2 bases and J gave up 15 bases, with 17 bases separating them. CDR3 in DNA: TGTGCCAGCAGCCAACGAGACACCCTGTATCTGTACTTC. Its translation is CASSQRDTLYLYF.